The next 22 T cell receptor beta chains were all read from a single sample in a study of cytomegalovirus exposure and HLA in healthy donors. Both 60 Vbeta primers and 13 Jbeta primers went into the PCR. Profiling relied on immunoSEQ multiplex PCR, and the TCRdb table lists in-frame clones only, not all of them. Of some 130,000 clones in the sample, 65% to 80% were seen once. The specimen was PBMCs. The source is a woman between 35 and 50 years old in good health and CMV-seronegative.

The chain joins TRBV6-5 to TRBJ2-3; tentative D call: TRBD1 (5 bases). The CDR3 is made up of 15 amino acids. V was pared by 0 bases and J by 6 bases, with 13 bases between. CDR1 and CDR2 (germline): MNHEY, SVGAGI. The CDR3, as DNA: TGTGCCAGCAGTTACTCGGGGCCCATCGGGGATACGCAGTATTTT. This codes for CASSYSGPIGDTQYF.

The rearrangement joins TRBV9 to TRBJ2-1, with no clear D. Germline V gene sequence: CDR1 SGDLS, CDR2 YYNGEE. The CDR3 covers 13 residues. Deletions cut 4 bases from V and 6 bases from J, with 11 bases between. Written as DNA, the CDR3 is TGTGCCAGCAGCTCCACTTTATCCAATGAGCAGTTCTTC. Its protein product is CASSSTLSNEQFF.

As for this clone: Relative to the germline gene, one junction end is altered; a read error may explain this. The chain carries TRBV30 and TRBJ2-6, with a tentative D call TRBD1 (5 bases). CDR1 is GTSNPN and CDR2 is SVGIG in the germline V gene (reference sequence). The CDR3 length is 16 residues. DNA of the CDR3: TGTGCCTGGAGTGTACCGTGGGAATCTGGGGCCAACGGCCTGACTTTC. Amino acids: CAWSVPWESGANGLTF.

This clone was detected once. The chain uses TRBV6-1 and TRBJ2-1, with D possibly TRBD2 on 6 matching bases. V was shortened by 2 bases and J by 8 bases, with 16 bases between the two germline ends. Germline lookup yields CDR1 MNHNS and CDR2 SASEGT. The CDR3 totals 15 residues. For the CDR3, the DNA is TGTGCCAGCAGTGAAACTCCGGGGGTTCTACATGAGCAGTTCTTC. Its protein product is CASSETPGVLHEQFF.

The V gene is TRBV7-9, the J gene TRBJ2-3, with D tentatively TRBD2 (5 bases). CDR1 SEHNR and CDR2 FQNEAQ come from the germline V gene (reference sequence). Deletions cut 6 bases from V and 2 bases from J, with 12 bases between. This CDR3 comprises 14 residues. CDR3 nucleotides: TGTGCCAGCAGGGCTAGCAGTAACACAGATACGCAGTATTTT. This translates into CASRASSNTDTQYF. The entire variable domain, with the rest obtained from reference TRBV7-9 and TRBJ2-3, is as follows: DTGVSQNPRHKITKRGQNVTFRCDPISEHNRLYWYRQTLGQGPEFLTYFQNEAQLEKSRLLSDRFSAERPKGSFSTLEIQRTEQGDSAMYLCASRASSNTDTQYFGPGTRLTVL.

This clone was picked up one time. The rearrangement links TRBV19 to TRBJ1-3; D unclear. V was cut by 6 bases and J by 0 bases, with 9 bases left in between. The CDR3 contains 14 residues. The V gene's germline CDR1 is LNHDA and CDR2 SQIVND (reference sequence). This CDR3 is CASRRSDSGNTIYF. CDR3 coding DNA: TGTGCCAGTAGGAGGTCCGACTCTGGAAACACCATATATTTT.

This clone was observed once. The chain links TRBV5-1 to TRBJ1-1; TRBD1 matches at 10 bases. Per germline, CDR1 SGHRS and CDR2 YFSETQ. Trimming at V came to 4 bases and at J to 2 bases, leaving 5 bases not matched to a gene. CDR3 length: 15 amino acids. The CDR3 reads CASSRRDRGNTEAFF. The CDR3 DNA reads TGCGCCAGCAGCCGACGGGACAGGGGAAACACTGAAGCTTTCTTT.

V usage is TRBV7-9 and J usage is TRBJ2-2; the D is unclear. Germline-derived CDR1 and CDR2 are SEHNR and FQNEAQ (reference sequence). The length of the CDR3 is 13 residues. V dropped 1 base and J dropped 5 bases, with 5 bases sitting between them. CDR3 DNA sequence: TGTGCCAGCAGCTTAGGCGGAACCGGGGAGCTGTTTTTT. Translated: CASSLGGTGELFF. The complete variable domain, with remaining parts taken from reference TRBV7-9 and TRBJ2-2, reads DTGVSQNPRHKITKRGQNVTFRCDPISEHNRLYWYRQTLGQGPEFLTYFQNEAQLEKSRLLSDRFSAERPKGSFSTLEIQRTEQGDSAMYLCASSLGGTGELFFGEGSRLTVL.

The chain combines TRBV18 with TRBJ2-3, with 12 bases aligning to TRBD2. From germline, CDR1 is KGHSH and CDR2 LQKENI. After removal of 1 base from V and 5 bases from J, the junction contained 1 base not matched to a gene. The CDR3 covers 15 residues. The CDR3, as DNA: TGTGCCAGCTCACCACAGACTAGCGGGGGAGATACGCAGTATTTT. Amino acids: CASSPQTSGGDTQYF.

The chain links TRBV11-2 to TRBJ2-2; D gene unclear. The CDR3 runs to 14 residues. Trimming took off 3 bases at V and 3 bases at J, with 8 bases between the two ends. Germline values: CDR1 SGHAT, CDR2 FQNNGV. The CDR3 spells CASSLEYDTGELFF. The CDR3, as DNA: TGTGCCAGCAGCTTGGAGTATGACACCGGGGAGCTGTTTTTT.

CDR3 loop: CASSLRGSTDTQYF. The CDR3 DNA sequence: TGCGCCAGCAGTCTAAGGGGGAGCACAGATACGCAGTATTTT. The chain employs TRBV5-1 and TRBJ2-3; D perhaps matches TRBD1 (6 bases). The CDR3 is 14 residues long. Per the germline V gene, CDR1 is SGHRS and CDR2 is YFSETQ. V dropped 5 bases and J dropped 0 bases, with 10 bases sitting between them.

The chain carries TRBV7-9 and TRBJ1-2; a weak D match, TRBD1 (6 bases). V lost 5 bases to trimming and J lost 2 bases, with 9 bases between them. The CDR3 runs 13 residues. Germline CDR1 is SEHNR and CDR2 is FQNEAQ (reference sequence). The CDR3 is CASSPDRNYGYTF. The DNA for the CDR3 is TGTGCCAGCAGCCCTGACAGGAACTATGGCTACACCTTC.

The chain has TRBV6-5 and TRBJ1-2; tentative D call: TRBD1 (6 bases). Per the germline V gene, CDR1 is MNHEY and CDR2 is SVGAGI. Trimming pared 2 bases from V and 6 bases from J, leaving 16 bases between. The CDR3 covers 15 residues. The CDR3, as DNA: TGTGCCAGCAGTTACCCTGAGGGGGGGGCGGATGGCTACACCTTC. This translates into CASSYPEGGADGYTF.

This chain connects TRBV7-3 to TRBJ2-5; TRBD1 matches at 11 bases. This CDR3 is 16 amino acids long. CDR1 SGHTA and CDR2 FQGTGA come from the germline V gene. With 2 bases clipped from V and 4 bases from J, the junction kept 6 bases outside the gene matches. The CDR3 loop is CASSLGTGGFRETQYF. In nucleotides, the CDR3 is TGTGCCAGCAGCTTAGGGACAGGGGGATTCCGAGAGACCCAGTACTTC.

The chain's CDR3 is CASHRGQTNTEAFF. CDR3 DNA sequence: TGTGCCAGCCATAGAGGGCAGACTAACACTGAAGCTTTCTTT. The chain employs TRBV28 and TRBJ1-1; D not certain. Germline V CDR1 and CDR2: MDHEN, SYDVKM. The CDR3 sequence is 14 residues long. V lost 8 bases and J 2 bases, leaving 15 bases between the germline ends. The whole variable domain, remainder taken from reference TRBV28 and TRBJ1-1, is DVKVTQSSRYLVKRTGEKVFLECVQDMDHENMFWYRQDPGLGLRLIYFSYDVKMKEKGDIPEGYSVSREKKERFSLILESASTNQTSMYLCASHRGQTNTEAFFGQGTRLTVV.

About this clone: The junction shows a germline mismatch at one end, possibly a read error. V and J are TRBV7-9 and TRBJ1-2; D is unresolved. The V gene's germline CDR1 is SEHNR and CDR2 FQNEAQ (reference sequence). The CDR3 is 15 amino acids. The CDR3 protein is CSSSSLTGYGYGYTF. The CDR3 coding sequence is TGTTCCAGCAGCTCCTTGACGGGGTATGGCTATGGCTACACCTTC.

The V and J genes are TRBV19 and TRBJ1-3; the D gene is possibly TRBD1 (5 bases). Germline V lookup: CDR1 LNHDA, CDR2 SQIVND (reference sequence). This CDR3 has 13 residues. V shed 9 bases and J shed 0 bases, with 9 bases lying between them. The CDR3 spells CASRVSSGNTIYF. The CDR3 DNA follows: TGTGCCAGCAGGGTTAGCTCTGGAAACACCATATATTTT. The complete variable domain, with remaining parts taken from reference TRBV19 and TRBJ1-3, reads DGGITQSPKYLFRKEGQNVTLSCEQNLNHDAMYWYRQDPGQGLRLIYYSQIVNDFQKGDIAEGYSVSREKKESFPLTVTSAQKNPTAFYLCASRVSSGNTIYFGEGSWLTVV.

The J gene is TRBJ2-7, the V gene TRBV21-1; the table's D call, TRBD2, was not checked against the DNA. TRBV21-1 is recorded as a pseudogene. The CDR3 runs to 15 residues. CDR3 in amino acids: CASSKGLNFYYEQYF. The CDR3, as DNA: TGTGCCAGCAGCAAAGGTCTGAACTTCTACTACGAGCAGTACTTC.

The chain is built from TRBV5-1 and TRBJ2-7; D is unclear. The germline V gene has CDR1 SGHRS and CDR2 YFSETQ. V was clipped by 4 bases and J by 2 bases, with 7 bases between them. The CDR3 covers 12 residues. The CDR3 DNA reads as TGCGCCAGCAGCCCCGACACCTACGAGCAGTACTTC. This gives the protein CASSPDTYEQYF.

The V gene is TRBV6-5, the J gene TRBJ1-2, with TRBD1 identical over 8 bases. J was trimmed by 8 bases and V by 2 bases; bases with no gene match: 4. There are 13 residues in the CDR3. Germline values: CDR1 MNHEY, CDR2 SVGAGI. CDR3 protein: CASSYAGQGGYTF. The CDR3 nucleotides read TGTGCCAGCAGTTACGCCGGACAGGGCGGCTACACCTTC.

The rearrangement joins TRBV28 to TRBJ2-1; tentative D call: TRBD1 (6 bases). The V gene's germline CDR1 is MDHEN and CDR2 SYDVKM. Trimming cost V 6 bases and J 5 bases, with 11 bases left between them. This CDR3 spans 13 amino acids. In DNA, the CDR3 is TGTGCCAGCAGCCCGGGACACCACAATGAGCAGTTCTTC. Translated: CASSPGHHNEQFF.

Here the CDR3 reads CASRGMAGGYNEQFF. CDR3 DNA sequence: TGTGCCAGCAGGGGGATGGCGGGAGGGTACAATGAGCAGTTCTTC. J is TRBJ2-1 and V is TRBV25-1, with 9 bases matching TRBD2. The CDR3 has 15 amino acids. CDR1 is MGHDK, CDR2 SYGVNS, per germline. V shed 6 bases and J 4 bases; nucleotides not matched to a gene: 7. The full variable domain, rest sourced from reference TRBV25-1 and TRBJ2-1, is EADIYQTPRYLVIGTGKKITLECSQTMGHDKMYWYQQDPGMELHLIHYSYGVNSTEKGDLSSESTVSRIRTEHFPLTLESARPSHTSQYLCASRGMAGGYNEQFFGPGTRLTVL.